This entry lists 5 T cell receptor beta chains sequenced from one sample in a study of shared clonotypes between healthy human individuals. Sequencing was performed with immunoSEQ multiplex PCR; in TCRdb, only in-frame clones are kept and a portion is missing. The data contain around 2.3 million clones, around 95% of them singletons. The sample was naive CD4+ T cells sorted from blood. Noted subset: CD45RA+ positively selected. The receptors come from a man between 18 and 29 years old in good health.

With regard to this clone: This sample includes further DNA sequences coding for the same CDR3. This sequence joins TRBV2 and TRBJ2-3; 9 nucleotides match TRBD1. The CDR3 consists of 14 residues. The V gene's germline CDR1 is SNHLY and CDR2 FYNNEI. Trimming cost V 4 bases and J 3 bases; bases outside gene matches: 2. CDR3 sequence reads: CASSGGQGTDTQYF. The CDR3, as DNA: TGTGCCAGCAGTGGCGGACAGGGGACAGATACGCAGTATTTT.

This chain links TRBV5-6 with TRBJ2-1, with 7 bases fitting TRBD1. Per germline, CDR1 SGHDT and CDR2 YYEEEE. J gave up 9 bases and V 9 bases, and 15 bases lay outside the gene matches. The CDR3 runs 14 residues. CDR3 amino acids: CATASSRDRIEQFF. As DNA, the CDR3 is TGTGCCACCGCCTCTAGCCGGGACAGAATTGAGCAGTTCTTC.

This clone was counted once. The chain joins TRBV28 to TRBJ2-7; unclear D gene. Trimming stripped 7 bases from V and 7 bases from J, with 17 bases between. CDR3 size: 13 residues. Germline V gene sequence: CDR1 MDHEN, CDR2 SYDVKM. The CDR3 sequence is CASKGTNWVEQYF. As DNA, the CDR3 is TGTGCCAGCAAGGGTACGAATTGGGTTGAGCAGTACTTC.

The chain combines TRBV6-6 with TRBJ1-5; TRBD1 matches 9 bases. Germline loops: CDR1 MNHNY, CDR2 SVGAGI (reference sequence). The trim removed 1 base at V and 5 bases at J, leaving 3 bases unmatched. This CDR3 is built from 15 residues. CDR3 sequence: CASSYLRTGDQPQHF. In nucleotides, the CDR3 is TGTGCCAGCAGTTACTTACGGACAGGGGATCAGCCCCAGCATTTT.

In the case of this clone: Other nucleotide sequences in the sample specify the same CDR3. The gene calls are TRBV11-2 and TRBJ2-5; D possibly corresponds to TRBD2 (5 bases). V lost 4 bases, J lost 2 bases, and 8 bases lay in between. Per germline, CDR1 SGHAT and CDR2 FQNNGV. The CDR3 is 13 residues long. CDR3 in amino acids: CASSSGIQETQYF. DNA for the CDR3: TGTGCCAGCAGCTCGGGAATTCAAGAGACCCAGTACTTC.